The sequence of this TCR beta chain was determined in a study of spatial heterogeneity in lung cancer. Study context: Compared with alpha-chain sequences, beta-chain sequences were consistently detected in greater numbers. Each unique TCR and UMI combination was seen more than ten times on average in raw reads.

CDR3 length equals 12 residues. V was shortened by 6 bases and J by 0 bases, with 8 bases between the two germline ends. Germline CDR1 is SQVTM and CDR2 is ANQGSEA. Time point reported: blood at routine non-recurrence follow-up after resection. The sequenced material consisted of unsorted whole RNA from tumor, nontumor lung or frozen PBMC. Study results and caveats: Tumor TCRs that were ubiquitous and expanded showed up in blood more at resection than follow-up.

In this sample, this clonotype turned up many times. Its target is unknown. Every TCR cDNA molecule bore its own unique molecular identifier. TCRdb ran MiXCR on the 5' RACE reads and lists one entry per CDR3 protein. Among roughly 120,000 distinct CDR3 sequences, approximately 12% were seen once, and the ten largest hold 16%. The TCR originated in a male donor with early-stage non-small cell lung cancer. This sequence joins TRBV29-1 and TRBJ1-1; D unresolved. The source material was PBMCs, sampled at follow-up. CDR3 DNA: TGCAGCGTCAATAAGATGAACACTGAAGCTTTCTTT. Translation: CSVNKMNTEAFF.